The source of this TCR beta chain is a study of CD8 T cells in ankylosing spondylitis (dated by TCRdb to 2016 to 2017). For the wider study: T cell receptor beta repertoires were profiled in healthy donors and ankylosing spondylitis patients so that disease-linked TCR variants could be found. In total, the full study cohort was made up of 95 to 110 healthy donors and roughly 27 ankylosing spondylitis patients. Peripheral blood samples were taken, and synovial fluid was additionally collected from ankylosing spondylitis patients. The investigation overall reported the following: The disease-linked clones had a CD8+ phenotype and were found at relatively low frequencies in peripheral blood. The disease-linked clones were reported as significantly enriched in matched synovial fluid samples from ankylosing spondylitis patients. Some TCR beta motif variants had previously been reported in synovial fluid and blood of reactive arthritis patients, which suggested common disease-initiation mechanisms. Blood from ankylosing spondylitis patients appeared to be characterized by a TCR beta motif made up of eight highly homologous amino acid variants.

This clonotype was detected ten times or more. It has no known antigen specificity. No clone much larger than this one lies a single base away; base qualities are absent. The sequencer was an Illumina HiSeq 2500. Quantitative 5'-RACE with molecular barcodes was used to prepare TCR beta libraries. Concerning the study's data processing: A new computational method, built on a probabilistic model of VDJ rearrangement, was used to identify disease-linked TCR variants. The public reads were quality trimmed at Q25 with fastp and then assembled into clones with MiXCR by TCRdb, keeping productive beta chains. Entries are consolidated by CDR3 protein sequence, retaining the most common genes and DNA. For this entry, the V and J calls and clone size follow TCRdb and not the study's own pipeline. Present in this sample are about 320,000 distinct CDR3 sequences, under 14% of which were seen just once. Of the sample, roughly 9.5% is held by the ten largest clones.

Material: blood, either unsorted or a sorted T cell fraction (not recorded which). The receptor was isolated from a female donor with ankylosing spondylitis or in good health (not recorded which).

The CDR3 in this case is CSVGRDNEQFF. The DNA sequence follows: TGCAGCGTAGGGAGAGACAATGAGCAGTTCTTC. The rearranged chain carries TRBV29-1 and TRBJ2-1; TRBD2 could be the D gene, as 5 bases match. V drops 6 bases and J drops 5 bases, leaving 8 bases in between. From the cysteine through the phenylalanine, the CDR3 covers 11 amino acids. Only the CDR3 part of the read is kept: 33 bases, read in frame from the first base. From a lookup of the germline V gene, CDR1 and CDR2 are SQVTM and ANQGSEA.